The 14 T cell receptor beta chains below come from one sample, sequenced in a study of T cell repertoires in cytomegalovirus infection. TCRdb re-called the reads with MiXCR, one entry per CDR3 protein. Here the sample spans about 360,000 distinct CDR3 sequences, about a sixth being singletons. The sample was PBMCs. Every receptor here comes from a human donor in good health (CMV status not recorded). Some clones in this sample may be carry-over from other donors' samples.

The CDR3 reads CASINRAGGSSIEQFF. The CDR3 DNA sequence: TGTGCCAGTATAAACAGGGCGGGAGGCTCGTCGATTGAGCAGTTCTTC. This chain joins TRBV19 and TRBJ2-1, with 8 bases aligning to TRBD2. This CDR3 spans 16 amino acids. V was clipped by 7 bases and J by 9 bases; unmatched bases: 17. Per the germline V gene, CDR1 is LNHDA and CDR2 is SQIVND (reference sequence).

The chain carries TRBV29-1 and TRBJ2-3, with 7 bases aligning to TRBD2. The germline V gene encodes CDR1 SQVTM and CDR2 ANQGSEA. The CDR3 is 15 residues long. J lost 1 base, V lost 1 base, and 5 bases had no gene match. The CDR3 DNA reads TGCAGCGTTGAAGGCACGGGGGGTCGCACAGATACGCAGTATTTT. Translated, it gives CSVEGTGGRTDTQYF.

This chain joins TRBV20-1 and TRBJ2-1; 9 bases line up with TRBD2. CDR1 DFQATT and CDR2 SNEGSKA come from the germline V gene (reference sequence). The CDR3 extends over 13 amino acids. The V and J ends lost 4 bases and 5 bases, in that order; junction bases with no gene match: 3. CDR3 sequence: CSATTSGDNEQFF. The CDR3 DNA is TGCAGTGCTACGACTAGCGGAGACAATGAGCAGTTCTTC.

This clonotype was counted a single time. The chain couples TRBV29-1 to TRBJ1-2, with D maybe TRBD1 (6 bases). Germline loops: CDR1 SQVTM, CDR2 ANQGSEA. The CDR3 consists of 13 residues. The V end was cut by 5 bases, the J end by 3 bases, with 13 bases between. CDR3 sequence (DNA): TGCAGCGTTAGTCTGGGGGGCGACTATGGCTACACCTTC. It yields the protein CSVSLGGDYGYTF. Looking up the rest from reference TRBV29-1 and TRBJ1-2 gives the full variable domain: SAVISQKPSRDICQRGTSLTIQCQVDSQVTMMFWYRQQPGQSLTLIATANQGSEATYESGFVIDKFPISRPNLTFSTLTVSNMSPEDSSIYLCSVSLGGDYGYTFGSGTRLTVV.

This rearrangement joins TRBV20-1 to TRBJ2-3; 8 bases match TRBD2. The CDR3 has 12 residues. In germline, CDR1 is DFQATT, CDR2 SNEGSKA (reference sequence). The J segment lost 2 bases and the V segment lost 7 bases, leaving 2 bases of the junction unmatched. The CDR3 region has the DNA TGCAGTGGGGGACTAGACACAGATACGCAGTATTTT. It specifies CSGGLDTDTQYF.

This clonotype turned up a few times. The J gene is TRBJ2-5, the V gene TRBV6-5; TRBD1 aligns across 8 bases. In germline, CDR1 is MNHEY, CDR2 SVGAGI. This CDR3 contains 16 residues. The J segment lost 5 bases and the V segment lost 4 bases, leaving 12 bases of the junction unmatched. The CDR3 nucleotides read TGTGCCAGCAGTTTCCCGACAGGGGACGGAAGGGAGACCCAGTACTTC. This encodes CASSFPTGDGRETQYF.

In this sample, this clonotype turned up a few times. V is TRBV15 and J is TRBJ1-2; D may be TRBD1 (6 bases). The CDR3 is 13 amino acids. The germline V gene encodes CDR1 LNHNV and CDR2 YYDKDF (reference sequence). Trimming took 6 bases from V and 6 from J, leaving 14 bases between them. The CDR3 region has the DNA TGTGCCACCAGTCAGGTCAGGGGAGATGGCTACACCTTC. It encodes CATSQVRGDGYTF.

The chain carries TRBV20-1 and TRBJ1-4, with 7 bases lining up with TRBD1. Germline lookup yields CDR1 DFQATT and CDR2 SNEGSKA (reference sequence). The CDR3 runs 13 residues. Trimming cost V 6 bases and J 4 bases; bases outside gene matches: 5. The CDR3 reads CSALTGDNEKLFF. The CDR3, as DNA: TGCAGTGCCCTAACAGGGGATAATGAAAAACTGTTTTTT.

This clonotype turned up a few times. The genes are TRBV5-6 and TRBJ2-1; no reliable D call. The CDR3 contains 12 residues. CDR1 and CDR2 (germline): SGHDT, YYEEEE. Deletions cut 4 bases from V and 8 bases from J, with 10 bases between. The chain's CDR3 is CASSRTRDEQFF. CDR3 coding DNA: TGTGCCAGCAGCCGTACCCGGGATGAGCAGTTCTTC.

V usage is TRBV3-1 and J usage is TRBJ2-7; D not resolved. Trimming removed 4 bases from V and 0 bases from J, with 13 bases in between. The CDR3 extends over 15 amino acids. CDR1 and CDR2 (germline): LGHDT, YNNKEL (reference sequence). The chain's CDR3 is CASSRTTTGSYEQYF. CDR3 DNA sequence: TGTGCCAGCAGCCGGACCACGACGGGCTCCTACGAGCAGTACTTC.

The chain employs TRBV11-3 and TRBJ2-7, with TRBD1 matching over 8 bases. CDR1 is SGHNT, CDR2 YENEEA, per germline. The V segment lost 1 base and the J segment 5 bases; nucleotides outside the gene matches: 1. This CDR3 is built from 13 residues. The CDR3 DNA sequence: TGTGCCAGCAGCTTAGCAGGGGGCGACGAGCAGTACTTC. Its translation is CASSLAGGDEQYF.

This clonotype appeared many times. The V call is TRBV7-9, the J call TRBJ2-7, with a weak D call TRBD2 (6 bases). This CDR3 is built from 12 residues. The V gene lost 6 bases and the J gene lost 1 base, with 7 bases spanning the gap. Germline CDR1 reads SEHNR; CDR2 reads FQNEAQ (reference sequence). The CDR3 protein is CASRGLSYEQYF. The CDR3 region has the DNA TGTGCCAGCAGGGGACTTTCCTACGAGCAGTACTTC. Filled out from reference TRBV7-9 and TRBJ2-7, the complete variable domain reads DTGVSQNPRHKITKRGQNVTFRCDPISEHNRLYWYRQTLGQGPEFLTYFQNEAQLEKSRLLSDRFSAERPKGSFSTLEIQRTEQGDSAMYLCASRGLSYEQYFGPGTRLTVT.

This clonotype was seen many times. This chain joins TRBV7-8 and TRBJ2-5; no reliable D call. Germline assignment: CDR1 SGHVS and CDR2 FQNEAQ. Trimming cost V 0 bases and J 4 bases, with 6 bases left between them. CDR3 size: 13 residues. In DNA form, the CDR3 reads TGTGCCAGCAGCTTAGCGACCTTAGAGACCCAGTACTTC. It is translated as CASSLATLETQYF.

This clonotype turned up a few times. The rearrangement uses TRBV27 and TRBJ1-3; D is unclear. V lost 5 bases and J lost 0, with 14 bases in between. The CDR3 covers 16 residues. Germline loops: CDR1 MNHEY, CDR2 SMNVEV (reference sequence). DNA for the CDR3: TGTGCCAGCAGTCCGGAGACTTACTACTCTGGAAACACCATATATTTT. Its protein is CASSPETYYSGNTIYF.